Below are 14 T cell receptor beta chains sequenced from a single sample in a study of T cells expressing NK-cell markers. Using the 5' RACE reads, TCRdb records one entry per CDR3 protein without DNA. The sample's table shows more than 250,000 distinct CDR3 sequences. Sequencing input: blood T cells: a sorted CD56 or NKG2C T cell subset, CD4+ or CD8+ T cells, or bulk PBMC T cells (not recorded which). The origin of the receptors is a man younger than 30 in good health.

The CDR3 sequence: CASSLELPWGYEQYF. The chain uses TRBV12-3 or TRBV12-4 and TRBJ2-7. This CDR3 is built from 15 residues.

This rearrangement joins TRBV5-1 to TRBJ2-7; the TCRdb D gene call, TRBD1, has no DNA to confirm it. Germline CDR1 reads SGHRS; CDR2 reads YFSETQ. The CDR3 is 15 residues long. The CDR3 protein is CASSLGTGRVYEQYF.

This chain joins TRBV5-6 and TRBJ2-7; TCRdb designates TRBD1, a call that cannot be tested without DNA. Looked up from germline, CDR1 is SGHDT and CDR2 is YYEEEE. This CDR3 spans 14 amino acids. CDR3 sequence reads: CASSLPGTTYEQYF.

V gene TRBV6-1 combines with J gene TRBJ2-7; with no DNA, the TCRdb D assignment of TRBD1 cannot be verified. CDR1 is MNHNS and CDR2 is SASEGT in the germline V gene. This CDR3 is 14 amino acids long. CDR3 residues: CASSAGTGAYEQYF.

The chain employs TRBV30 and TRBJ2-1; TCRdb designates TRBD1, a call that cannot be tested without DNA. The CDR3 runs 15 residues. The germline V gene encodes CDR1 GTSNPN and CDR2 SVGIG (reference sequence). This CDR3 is CAAKTPGQGAGEQFF. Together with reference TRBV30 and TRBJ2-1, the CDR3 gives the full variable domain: SQTIHQWPATLVQPVGSPLSLECTVEGTSNPNLYWYRQAAGRGLQLLFYSVGIGQISSEVPQNLSASRPQDRQFILSSKKLLLSDSGFYLCAAKTPGQGAGEQFFGPGTRLTVL.

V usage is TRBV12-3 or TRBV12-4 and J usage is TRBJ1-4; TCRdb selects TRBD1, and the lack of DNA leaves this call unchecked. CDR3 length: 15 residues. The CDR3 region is CASSLDRDRAEKLFF.

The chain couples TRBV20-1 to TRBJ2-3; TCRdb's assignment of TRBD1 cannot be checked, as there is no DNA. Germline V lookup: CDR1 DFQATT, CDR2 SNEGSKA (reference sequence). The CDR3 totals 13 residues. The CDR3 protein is CSAETGRADTQYF.

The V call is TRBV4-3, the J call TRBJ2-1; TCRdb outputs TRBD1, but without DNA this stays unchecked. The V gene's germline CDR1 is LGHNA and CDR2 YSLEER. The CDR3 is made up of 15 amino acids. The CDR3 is CASSQDHQGYNEQFF.

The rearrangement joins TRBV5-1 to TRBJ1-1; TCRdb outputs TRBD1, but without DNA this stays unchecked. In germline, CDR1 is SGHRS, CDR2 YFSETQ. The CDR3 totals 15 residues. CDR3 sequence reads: CASSFGGPASTEAFF.

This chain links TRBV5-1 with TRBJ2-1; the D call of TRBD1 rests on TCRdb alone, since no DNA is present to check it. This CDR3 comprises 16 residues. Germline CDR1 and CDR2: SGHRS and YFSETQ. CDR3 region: CASSSGTGAGYNEQFF. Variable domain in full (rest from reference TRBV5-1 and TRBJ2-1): KAGVTQTPRYLIKTRGQQVTLSCSPISGHRSVSWYQQTPGQGLQFLFEYFSETQRNKGNFPGRFSGRQFSNSRSEMNVSTLELGDSALYLCASSSGTGAGYNEQFFGPGTRLTVL.

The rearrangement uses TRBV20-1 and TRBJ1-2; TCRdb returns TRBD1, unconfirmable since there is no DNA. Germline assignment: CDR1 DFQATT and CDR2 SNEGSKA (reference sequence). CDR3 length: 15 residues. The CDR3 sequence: CSAPQDRVIGYGYTF.

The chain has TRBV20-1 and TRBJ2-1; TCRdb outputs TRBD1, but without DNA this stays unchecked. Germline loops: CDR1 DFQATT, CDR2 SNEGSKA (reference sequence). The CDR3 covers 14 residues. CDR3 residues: CSAIGTASYNEQFF.

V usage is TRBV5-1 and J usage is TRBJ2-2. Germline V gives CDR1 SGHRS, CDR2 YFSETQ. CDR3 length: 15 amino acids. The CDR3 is CASRIQTGNTGELFF. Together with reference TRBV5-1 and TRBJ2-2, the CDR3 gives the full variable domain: KAGVTQTPRYLIKTRGQQVTLSCSPISGHRSVSWYQQTPGQGLQFLFEYFSETQRNKGNFPGRFSGRQFSNSRSEMNVSTLELGDSALYLCASRIQTGNTGELFFGEGSRLTVL.

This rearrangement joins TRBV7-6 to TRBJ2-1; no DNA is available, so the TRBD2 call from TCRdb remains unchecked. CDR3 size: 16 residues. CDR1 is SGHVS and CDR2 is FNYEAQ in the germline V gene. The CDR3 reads CASSSRLGGSSSEQFF.